The present entry profiles one TCR beta chain with its context. Its antigen is currently not known. Base qualities are not recorded, but no much larger clone differs from it by a single base. Each PCR received spiked-in synthetic TCR analog templates so that absolute template abundance could be estimated from read counts. The immunoSEQ assay used bias-controlled V and J gene primers to amplify TCRbeta CDR3 regions from genomic DNA. Sequencing of rearranged TCRbeta segments was performed at approximately 20X coverage. For the original study's pipeline: Clustering was used to correct sequencing errors, and CDR3s were annotated against IMGT so that V, D and J genes could be assigned. Downstream analyses used only productive TCRbeta rearrangements, leaving out any out-of-frame or stop-codon sequences. Clonality was calculated as one minus the Shannon entropy normalized by the log of the number of unique productive sequences. Fisher's exact test with Benjamini-Hochberg correction, using a cutoff of adjusted p below 0.01, was how clones that differed between time points or between blood and tumor were identified. TCRdb limited this immuneACCESS table to in-frame rearrangements with V and J called. A share of clones is missing; checked studies link under half to unresolved V genes, and the rest is unexplained. V, J and clone size are those of that table, while D and trimming were read from the DNA. The sample table lists approximately 50,000 clones, about 88% of them with a count of one. More than 3% of the sample is taken by the ten largest.

The CDR3 measures 11 amino acids from cysteine to phenylalanine. Only the CDR3 region is kept as DNA, spanning 33 bases read in frame from base 1. V lost 5 bases and J lost 0 bases; the stretch between them is 4 bases long. From a lookup of the germline V gene (reference sequence), CDR1 and CDR2 are DFQATT and SNEGSKA. The source of the sample is a study of PD-L1 blockade in urothelial cancer listed by TCRdb under 2017. Study-level background: Therapy was started at some point between 2012 and 2014 for all patients, and atezolizumab 1,200 mg was administered intravenously every 3 weeks. About 85% of the roughly 29 patients were identified as males with urothelial cancer of bladder origin, and a prior smoking history was reported by 18 of 29 patients. The study, an exploratory multi-omic analysis, examined somatic, immune and clinical correlates of response to PD-L1 blockade with atezolizumab in urothelial cancer. Blood samples yielded a median of around 140,000 T cells and tens of thousands of unique TCRs, with median clonality 0.080. Just over 28 patients had pretreatment blood TCR-seq, some 24 had at least one posttreatment blood collection, and some 24 had tumor TCR-seq. Durable clinical benefit meant progression-free survival longer than 6 months, and TCR features were also tested against progression-free and overall survival. Blood samples were analyzed at 3 weeks after treatment start (second dose) and at 6 weeks after treatment start. Pretreatment tumor samples and matched peripheral blood, collected serially before and after atezolizumab treatment, underwent TCR sequencing. An ECOG performance status of 0 or 1 was recorded for the patients, and 0 to 3 prior chemotherapy regimens had been received by the patients. Durable clinical benefit was achieved by nine patients and was not achieved by 20 patients. In the same patients, pretreatment tumors underwent whole exome sequencing and RNA sequencing in addition to TCR sequencing.

According to the study, the label for this sample's time point signals: pretreatment peripheral blood. The cohort included some 30 patients with locally advanced or metastatic urothelial carcinoma who were treated at Memorial Sloan Kettering on a trial protocol. Peripheral blood mononuclear cells were collected pretreatment and during treatment, with between 1 and 8 total time points per patient. The Qiagen DNeasy Blood extraction kit was used to purify genomic DNA from total PBMCs and tumor samples. PBMCs were collected pretreatment and during treatment, and were isolated and stored as previously described. General study outcomes and caveats: Improved progression-free and overall survival was found to be associated with pretreatment peripheral blood TCR clonality below the median. Because the sample size was small (n ≈ 29) and many exploratory analyses were performed, the results are intended to be hypothesis-generating. Greater expansion of tumor-associated TCR clones in peripheral blood 3 weeks after the start of treatment was observed in patients with durable benefit (n of about 20, p = 0.022).

The sample was PBMCs, taken around atezolizumab (anti-PD-L1) treatment. The receptor was derived from an older man with urothelial cancer. Here the chain combines TRBV20-1 and TRBJ1-1, with the D gene too uncertain to name. The nucleotide sequence is TGCAGTGCTGGCCTGAACACTGAAGCTTTCTTT. Protein translation: CSAGLNTEAFF.